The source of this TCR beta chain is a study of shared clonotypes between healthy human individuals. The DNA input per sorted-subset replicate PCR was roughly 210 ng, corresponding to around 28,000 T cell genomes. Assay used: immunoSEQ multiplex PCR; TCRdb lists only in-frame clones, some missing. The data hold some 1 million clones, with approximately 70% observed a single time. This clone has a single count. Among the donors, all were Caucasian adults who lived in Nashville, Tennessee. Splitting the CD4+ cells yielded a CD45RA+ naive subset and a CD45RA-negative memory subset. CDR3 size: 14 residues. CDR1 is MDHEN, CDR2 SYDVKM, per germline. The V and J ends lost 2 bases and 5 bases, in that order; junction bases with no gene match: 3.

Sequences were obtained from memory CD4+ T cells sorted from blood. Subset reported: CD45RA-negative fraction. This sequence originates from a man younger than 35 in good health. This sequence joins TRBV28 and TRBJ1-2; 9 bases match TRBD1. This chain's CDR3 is CASSLVQGAYGYTF. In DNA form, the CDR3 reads TGTGCCAGCAGTTTAGTACAGGGGGCTTATGGCTACACCTTC.